This T cell receptor (beta chain) was captured in a study of T cell responses to AZD1222 COVID-19 vaccine. Clones were read by immunoSEQ multiplex PCR, and TCRdb kept only the in-frame ones, dropping some. This sample carries about 180,000 clones, 85% to 90% of them seen once, and the ten largest clones take approximately 10%. The CDR3 sequence is 15 residues long. The germline V gene encodes CDR1 GTSNPN and CDR2 SVGIG (reference sequence). V lost 3 bases to trimming and J lost 1 base, with 15 bases between them. The rearrangement joins TRBV30 to TRBJ1-1; D not certain. This TCR came from an adult who received the AZD1222 COVID-19 vaccine. The sample consisted of peripheral blood, taken 28 days after the second AZD1222 dose. For the CDR3, the DNA is TGTGCCTGGAGGTACCCCCTTGGGTGGAACACTGAAGCTTTCTTT. It encodes CAWRYPLGWNTEAFF.